This TCR beta chain was identified in a study of T cells in Graves' hyperthyroidism and ophthalmopathy. RNA transcripts yielded amplified TCR beta CDR3 regions. RT-PCR in the first round (using the HTBI primer set) targeted the TCR CDR3. MiXCR was run by TCRdb on the multiplex PCR reads, yielding one entry per CDR3 protein. The table has some 400,000 distinct CDR3 sequences, roughly 12% seen once. Diagnosis rested on symptoms, serum thyroxine and TRAb, thyroid ultrasound, and orbital computed tomography. Blood from later-ophthalmopathy patients was taken at first hyperthyroidism diagnosis. The germline CDR1 and CDR2 sequences are DFQATT and SNEGSKA (reference sequence). The V and J ends lost 3 bases and 5 bases respectively, with 10 bases between them. The CDR3 runs 12 residues. This clonotype came up many times.

The rearrangement links TRBV20-1 to TRBJ2-5; possibly TRBD1 for D (5 bases). The receptor was derived from a man between 25 and 39 years old with Graves' hyperthyroidism that later progressed to Graves' ophthalmopathy. The sample consisted of blood. CDR3 coding DNA: TGCAGTGCTAGGGGGCCCATGGAGACCCAGTACTTC. This sequence encodes CSARGPMETQYF.